A single sample gave rise to the 17 T cell receptor beta chains below, sequenced in a study of blood T cell repertoires in COVID-19. Using immunoSEQ multiplex PCR, the repertoire was profiled, and TCRdb retains in-frame clones only, with some absent. The profile shows 200,000 or so clones, over 75% of them singletons. The sample comprised peripheral blood. These TCRs come from a man older than 75 with acute or convalescent COVID-19.

The chain links TRBV15 to TRBJ1-3, with D tentatively TRBD1 (6 bases). With 0 bases removed from V and 7 bases from J, the gap between germline ends came to 10 bases. The CDR3 is 14 residues long. CDR1 and CDR2 from the germline V gene are LNHNV and YYDKDF (reference sequence). The CDR3: CATSRDRGSNTIYF. CDR3 nucleotide sequence: TGTGCCACCAGCAGAGATAGGGGGTCCAACACCATATATTTT.

The chain combines TRBV4-2 with TRBJ2-1, with 14 bases matching TRBD2. Germline lookup yields CDR1 LGHNA and CDR2 YNFKEQ. Losses at the gene ends were 2 bases for V and 6 bases for J; bases not matched to a gene: 3. The CDR3 runs to 16 residues. The CDR3 sequence is CASSQPGTSGSNEQFF. In DNA, the CDR3 is TGTGCCAGCAGCCAACCCGGGACTAGCGGGAGCAATGAGCAGTTCTTC.

V is TRBV3-1 (or the pseudogene TRBV3-2) and J is TRBJ1-1; D is undetermined. The germline V gene has CDR1 LGHDT and CDR2 YNNKEL (reference sequence). The CDR3 loop spans 12 amino acids. With 3 bases removed from V and 1 base from J, the gap between germline ends came to 3 bases. For the CDR3, the DNA is TGTGCCAGCAGCCACGGGAACACTGAAGCTTTCTTT. This codes for CASSHGNTEAFF.

The chain combines TRBV27 with TRBJ2-7, with 8 bases that match TRBD1. V was clipped by 3 bases and J by 3 bases; unmatched bases: 7. Germline loops: CDR1 MNHEY, CDR2 SMNVEV (reference sequence). This CDR3 spans 15 amino acids. The CDR3 region is CASSFGQGLSYEQYF. The CDR3 DNA reads TGTGCCAGCAGTTTCGGACAGGGTCTTAGCTACGAGCAGTACTTC.

This chain connects TRBV18 to TRBJ2-7, with TRBD1 matching over 9 bases. This CDR3 is built from 16 residues. J lost 4 bases, V lost 2 bases, and 9 bases had no gene match. Germline CDR1 is KGHSH and CDR2 is LQKENI. CDR3: CASSPRQGELLYEQYF. The DNA for the CDR3 is TGTGCCAGCTCACCAAGACAGGGGGAACTGTTGTACGAGCAGTACTTC.

This sequence joins TRBV7-9 and TRBJ2-1; a possible D gene is TRBD2 (5 bases). Per germline, CDR1 SEHNR and CDR2 FQNEAQ (reference sequence). V was clipped by 3 bases and J by 8 bases, with 17 bases between them. CDR3 length: 15 residues. The chain's CDR3 is CASSFDPGLAHEQFF. The CDR3 DNA reads as TGTGCCAGCAGCTTCGACCCAGGCCTAGCCCATGAGCAGTTCTTC.

The chain employs TRBV18 and TRBJ2-2; TRBD2 matches 14 bases. The trim removed 2 bases at V and 6 bases at J, leaving 14 bases unmatched. This CDR3 region has 20 residues. Germline loops: CDR1 KGHSH, CDR2 LQKENI. CDR3 DNA sequence: TGTGCCAGCTCACCATTAACCGGGACTAGCGGGAGAAATCGGCCCGGGGAGCTGTTTTTT. Its protein is CASSPLTGTSGRNRPGELFF.

V is TRBV11-3 and J is TRBJ2-1, with 7 bases identical to TRBD2. This CDR3 has 17 residues. In germline, CDR1 is SGHNT, CDR2 YENEEA. The V gene end was trimmed by 8 bases and the J gene end by 8 bases; junction bases not matched to a gene: 21. As DNA, the CDR3 is TGTGCCAGCGGGACCATTAGACTAGCTCAGAGAGTCGATGAGCAGTTCTTC. Translating gives CASGTIRLAQRVDEQFF.

This clone was picked up a small number of times. The gene calls are TRBV2 and TRBJ2-5; 12 bases match TRBD2. Germline V CDR1 and CDR2: SNHLY, FYNNEI. The CDR3 spans 14 residues. V lost 6 bases and J lost 5; bases outside the gene matches: 4. CDR3 DNA sequence: TGTGCCAGCAGCGGACTAGCGGGATTGGAGACCCAGTACTTC. Amino acids: CASSGLAGLETQYF.

This clone was counted a single time. The chain employs TRBV19 and TRBJ1-1; D remains ambiguous. The CDR3 contains 14 residues. CDR1 LNHDA and CDR2 SQIVND come from the germline V gene (reference sequence). Trimming pared 6 bases from V and 0 bases from J, leaving 11 bases between. The CDR3 bases are TGTGCCAGTAGGGACTACGCCTTGAACACTGAAGCTTTCTTT. Its protein product is CASRDYALNTEAFF.

The gene calls are TRBV11-2 and TRBJ1-2, with TRBD1 matching 10 bases. Germline V CDR1 and CDR2: SGHAT, FQNNGV. Trimming removed 3 bases from V and 8 bases from J; junction bases left unmatched: 6. The CDR3 consists of 14 residues. CDR3 in amino acids: CASSFPDRGGGYTF. The DNA for the CDR3 is TGTGCCAGCAGCTTCCCGGACAGGGGGGGAGGCTACACCTTC. The variable domain in full, with the rest retrieved from reference TRBV11-2 and TRBJ1-2, is EAGVAQSPRYKIIEKRQSVAFWCNPISGHATLYWYQQILGQGPKLLIQFQNNGVVDDSQLPKDRFSAERLKGVDSTLKIQPAKLEDSAVYLCASSFPDRGGGYTFGSGTRLTVV.

The V call is TRBV7-3, the J call TRBJ2-1; 8 bases map to TRBD2. With 3 bases clipped from V and 8 bases from J, the junction kept 6 bases outside the gene matches. CDR1 and CDR2 (germline): SGHTA, FQGTGA. CDR3 size: 14 residues. Here the CDR3 DNA reads TGTGCCAGCAGCTTTGGTAGCGGGGTTGATGAGCAGTTCTTC. Its protein product is CASSFGSGVDEQFF.

This clone is a singleton in its sample. This chain links TRBV5-1 with TRBJ2-7; D might be TRBD1 (5 bases). Germline V gene lookup returns CDR1 SGHRS and CDR2 YFSETQ. V gave up 0 bases and J gave up 2 bases, with 9 bases separating them. The CDR3 runs 14 residues. CDR3 protein: CASSLVAGTYEQYF. CDR3 in DNA: TGCGCCAGCAGCTTGGTGGCAGGGACCTACGAGCAGTACTTC. Variable domain in full (rest from reference TRBV5-1 and TRBJ2-7): KAGVTQTPRYLIKTRGQQVTLSCSPISGHRSVSWYQQTPGQGLQFLFEYFSETQRNKGNFPGRFSGRQFSNSRSEMNVSTLELGDSALYLCASSLVAGTYEQYFGPGTRLTVT.

The count of this clone is one. The gene calls are TRBV18 and TRBJ1-1; weak D call: TRBD1 (5 bases). The germline gives CDR1 KGHSH, CDR2 LQKENI. The ends were cut back, 3 bases at V and 1 base at J, with 12 bases in the middle. CDR3 size: 15 residues. The DNA for the CDR3 is TGTGCCAGCTCACCCCCTCTGACAGAGAACACTGAAGCTTTCTTT. It yields the protein CASSPPLTENTEAFF.

The V call is TRBV19, the J call TRBJ2-1; maybe TRBD2 (6 bases). The length of the CDR3 is 17 residues. Per germline, CDR1 LNHDA and CDR2 SQIVND (reference sequence). Trimming stripped 3 bases from V and 0 bases from J, with 15 bases between. CDR3 sequence reads: CASSIMGGLSSYNEQFF. DNA of the CDR3: TGTGCCAGTAGTATCATGGGGGGATTGAGCTCCTACAATGAGCAGTTCTTC.

This clone was seen a few times. The chain uses TRBV30 and TRBJ2-7; 7 nucleotides match TRBD1. V dropped 5 bases and J dropped 5; count of bases not matched to a gene: 6. The CDR3 contains 12 residues. The germline gives CDR1 GTSNPN, CDR2 SVGIG (reference sequence). In nucleotides, the CDR3 is TGTGCCTGGGGGGACAGTAGGCACGAGCAGTACGTC. Encoded protein: CAWGDSRHEQYV.

The chain's CDR3 is CASSPRGEGADQPQHF. DNA for the CDR3: TGTGCCAGCAGCCCACGGGGTGAGGGGGCCGATCAGCCCCAGCATTTT. This chain connects TRBV7-9 to TRBJ1-5; the match to TRBD1 covers 7 bases. From germline, CDR1 is SEHNR and CDR2 FQNEAQ (reference sequence). This CDR3 comprises 16 residues. V dropped 5 bases and J dropped 5; count of bases not matched to a gene: 12.